This T cell receptor (beta chain) was captured in a study of shared clonotypes between healthy human individuals. The study's findings and limits: Naive subsets usually exceeded memory subsets in estimated richness.

Using immunoSEQ multiplex PCR, the repertoire was profiled, and TCRdb retains in-frame clones only, with some absent. The sample yields hundreds of thousands of clones, 90% to 97% seen once. CDR1 and CDR2 from the germline V gene are WNHNN and SYGVQD (reference sequence). V was pared by 3 bases and J by 5 bases, with 20 bases between. CDR3 length equals 16 residues. On this clone: Its target is unknown.

It was CD45RO-negative cells, positively selected for CCR7, that made up naive CD8 cells, with terminally differentiated effector memory CD45RA+ cells excluded. Source material: naive CD8+ T cells sorted from blood. The chain links TRBV10-1 to TRBJ2-7, with D maybe TRBD1 (5 bases). The clonotype comes from a woman in her twenties or thirties in good health. The CDR3 DNA is TGCGCCAGCAGTGACCTCCCTGACAGTGAAGGCAACGAGCAGTACTTC. It yields the protein CASSDLPDSEGNEQYF.